Listed here is a single TCR beta chain. Its antigen is as yet unknown. Measured with immunoSEQ multiplex PCR; TCRdb has only the in-frame clones, and not every one. The table has 120,000 or so clones, about 88% seen once. This CDR3 is built from 14 residues. The V and J ends lost 5 bases and 1 base respectively, with 12 bases between them. CDR1 is SGHRS, CDR2 YFSETQ, per germline. All patients were mismatch repair deficient, assessed by either PCR or immunohistochemistry. TCR sequencing covered a few patients who responded to pembrolizumab. The data belong to a study of PD-1 blockade in mismatch repair-deficient tumors. Turning to the study itself: All were previously treated, progressing patients with eleven to twelve mismatch repair-deficient cancer types. Findings of the study overall: After pembrolizumab, tumor-resident clones rose rapidly, then generally contracted before radiologic responses.

The sequencing used peripheral blood, collected 44 weeks after starting pembrolizumab. V usage is TRBV5-1 and J usage is TRBJ1-1, with D unclear. The receptor was isolated from an adult with mismatch repair-deficient cancer. The chain's CDR3 is CASRAVRQNTEAFF. As DNA, the CDR3 is TGCGCCAGCAGGGCGGTACGGCAGAACACTGAAGCTTTCTTT.